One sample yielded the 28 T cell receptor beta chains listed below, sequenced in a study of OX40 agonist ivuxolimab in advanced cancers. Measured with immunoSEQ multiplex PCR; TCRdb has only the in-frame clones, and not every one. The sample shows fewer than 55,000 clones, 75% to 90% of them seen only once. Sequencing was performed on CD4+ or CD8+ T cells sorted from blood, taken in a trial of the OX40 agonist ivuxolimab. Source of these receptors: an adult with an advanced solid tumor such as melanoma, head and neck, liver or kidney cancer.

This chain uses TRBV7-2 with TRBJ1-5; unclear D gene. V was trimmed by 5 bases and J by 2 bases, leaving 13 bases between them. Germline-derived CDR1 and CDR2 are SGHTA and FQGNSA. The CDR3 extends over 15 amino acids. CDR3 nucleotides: TGTGCCAGCAGCCAAGGAGATGTCGGCAATCAGCCCCAGCATTTT. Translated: CASSQGDVGNQPQHF.

In nucleotides, the CDR3 is TGTGCCAGCAGCTGCCCGGGACAGAATGGCTACACCTTC. Translated: CASSCPGQNGYTF. V and J are TRBV28 and TRBJ1-2; TRBD1 matches 7 bases. The ends lost 6 bases at V and 6 bases at J; junction bases unmatched: 7. Germline lookup yields CDR1 MDHEN and CDR2 SYDVKM. The CDR3 is made up of 13 amino acids.

The CDR3 loop reads CASGHSNQPQHF. CDR3 bases: TGTGCCAGCGGTCATAGCAATCAGCCCCAGCATTTT. V usage is TRBV6-6 and J usage is TRBJ1-5; D remains unclear. V lost 8 bases and J lost 0, with 5 bases in between. The CDR3 spans 12 residues. CDR1 and CDR2 (germline): MNHNY, SVGAGI (reference sequence).

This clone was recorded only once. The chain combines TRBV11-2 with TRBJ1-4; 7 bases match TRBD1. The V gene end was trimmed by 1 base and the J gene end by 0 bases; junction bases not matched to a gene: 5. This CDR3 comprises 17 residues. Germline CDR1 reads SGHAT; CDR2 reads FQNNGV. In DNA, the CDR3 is TGTGCCAGCAGCTTAGCCACAGGGACAGCAACTAATGAAAAACTGTTTTTT. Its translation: CASSLATGTATNEKLFF. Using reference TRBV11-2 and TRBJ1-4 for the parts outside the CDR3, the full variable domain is EAGVAQSPRYKIIEKRQSVAFWCNPISGHATLYWYQQILGQGPKLLIQFQNNGVVDDSQLPKDRFSAERLKGVDSTLKIQPAKLEDSAVYLCASSLATGTATNEKLFFGSGTQLSVL.

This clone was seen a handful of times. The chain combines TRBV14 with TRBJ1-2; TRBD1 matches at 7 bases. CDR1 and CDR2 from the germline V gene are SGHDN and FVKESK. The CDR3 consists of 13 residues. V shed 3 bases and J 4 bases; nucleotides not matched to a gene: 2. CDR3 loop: CASSQDRSYGYTF. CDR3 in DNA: TGTGCCAGCAGCCAGGACAGGTCCTATGGCTACACCTTC.

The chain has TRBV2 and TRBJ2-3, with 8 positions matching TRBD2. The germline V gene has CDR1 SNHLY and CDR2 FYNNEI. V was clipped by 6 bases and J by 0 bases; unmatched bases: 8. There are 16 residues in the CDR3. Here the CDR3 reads CASSTRTSHSTDTQYF. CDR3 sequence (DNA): TGTGCCAGCAGCACCCGGACTAGCCATAGCACAGATACGCAGTATTTT.

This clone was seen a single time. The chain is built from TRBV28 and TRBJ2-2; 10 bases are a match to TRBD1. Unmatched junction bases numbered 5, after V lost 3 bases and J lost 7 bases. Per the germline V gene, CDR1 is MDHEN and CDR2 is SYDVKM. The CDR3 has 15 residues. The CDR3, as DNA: TGTGCCAGCAGTTTCGACAGGGGGCAAGTCGGGGAGCTGTTTTTT. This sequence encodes CASSFDRGQVGELFF. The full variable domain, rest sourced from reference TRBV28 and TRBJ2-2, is DVKVTQSSRYLVKRTGEKVFLECVQDMDHENMFWYRQDPGLGLRLIYFSYDVKMKEKGDIPEGYSVSREKKERFSLILESASTNQTSMYLCASSFDRGQVGELFFGEGSRLTVL.

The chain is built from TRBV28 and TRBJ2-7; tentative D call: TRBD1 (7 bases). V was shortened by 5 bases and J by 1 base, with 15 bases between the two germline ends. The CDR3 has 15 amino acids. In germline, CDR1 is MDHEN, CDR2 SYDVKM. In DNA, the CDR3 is TGTGCCAGCAGTCCAGGGGGGACGTTATCCTACGAGCAGTACTTC. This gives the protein CASSPGGTLSYEQYF. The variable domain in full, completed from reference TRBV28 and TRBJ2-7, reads DVKVTQSSRYLVKRTGEKVFLECVQDMDHENMFWYRQDPGLGLRLIYFSYDVKMKEKGDIPEGYSVSREKKERFSLILESASTNQTSMYLCASSPGGTLSYEQYFGPGTRLTVT.

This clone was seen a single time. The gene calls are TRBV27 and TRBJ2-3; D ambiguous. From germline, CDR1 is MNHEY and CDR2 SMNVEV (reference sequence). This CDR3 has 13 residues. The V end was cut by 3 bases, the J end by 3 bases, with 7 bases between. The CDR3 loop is CASSLGVTDTQYF. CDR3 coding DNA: TGTGCCAGCAGTTTGGGTGTAACAGATACGCAGTATTTT.

The CDR3 DNA is TGTGCCAGTAAAGGAACCAGTAGGAGCGGGAGGGCTCTGAGCAATGAGCAGTTCTTC. This gives the protein CASKGTSRSGRALSNEQFF. The chain links TRBV19 to TRBJ2-1; 10 bases are a match to TRBD2. This CDR3 is 19 amino acids long. The germline gives CDR1 LNHDA, CDR2 SQIVND (reference sequence). V lost 7 bases, J lost 6 bases, and 21 bases stayed unmatched.

The CDR3 loop reads CASSLIEGVEKLFF. CDR3 in DNA: TGTGCCAGCAGTTTAATCGAAGGGGTCGAAAAACTGTTTTTT. The gene calls are TRBV28 and TRBJ1-4, with a possible D match to TRBD1 (5 bases). The germline V gene encodes CDR1 MDHEN and CDR2 SYDVKM. This CDR3 contains 14 residues. V lost 2 bases to trimming and J lost 8 bases, with 12 bases between them.

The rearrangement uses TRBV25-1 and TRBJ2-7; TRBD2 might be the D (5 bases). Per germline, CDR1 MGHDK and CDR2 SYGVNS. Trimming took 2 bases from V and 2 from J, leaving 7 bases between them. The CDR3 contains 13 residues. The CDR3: CASSEPGTYEQYF. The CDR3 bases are TGTGCCAGCAGTGAACCGGGGACCTACGAGCAGTACTTC.

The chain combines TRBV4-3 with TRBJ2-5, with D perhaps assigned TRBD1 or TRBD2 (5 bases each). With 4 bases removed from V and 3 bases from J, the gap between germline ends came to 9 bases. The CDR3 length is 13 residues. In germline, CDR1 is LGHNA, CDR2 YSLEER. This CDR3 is CASSRGTEETQYF. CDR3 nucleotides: TGCGCCAGCAGCCGGGGGACGGAAGAGACCCAGTACTTC.

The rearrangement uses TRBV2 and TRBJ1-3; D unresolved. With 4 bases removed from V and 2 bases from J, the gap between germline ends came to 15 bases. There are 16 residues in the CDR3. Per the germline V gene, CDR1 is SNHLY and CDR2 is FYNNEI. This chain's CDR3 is CASSAQLGRAGNTIYF. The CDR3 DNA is TGTGCCAGCAGTGCCCAACTGGGGAGGGCTGGAAACACCATATATTTT.

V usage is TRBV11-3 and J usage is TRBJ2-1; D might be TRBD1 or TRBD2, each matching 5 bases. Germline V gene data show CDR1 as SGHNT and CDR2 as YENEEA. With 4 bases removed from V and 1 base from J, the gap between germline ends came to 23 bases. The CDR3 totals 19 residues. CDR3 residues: CASSSTFLGARESYNEQFF. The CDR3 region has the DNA TGTGCCAGCAGCTCCACTTTCCTAGGAGCCAGGGAGTCCTACAATGAGCAGTTCTTC. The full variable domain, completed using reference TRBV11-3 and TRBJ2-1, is EAGVVQSPRYKIIEKKQPVAFWCNPISGHNTLYWYLQNLGQGPELLIRYENEEAVDDSQLPKDRFSAERLKGVDSTLKIQPAELGDSAVYLCASSSTFLGARESYNEQFFGPGTRLTVL.

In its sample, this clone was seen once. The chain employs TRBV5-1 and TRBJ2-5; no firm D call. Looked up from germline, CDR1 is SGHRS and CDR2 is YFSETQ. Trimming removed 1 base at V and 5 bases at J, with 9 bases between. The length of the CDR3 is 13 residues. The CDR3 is CASSLSGVETQYF. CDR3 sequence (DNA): TGCGCCAGCAGCTTGAGTGGGGTTGAGACCCAGTACTTC.

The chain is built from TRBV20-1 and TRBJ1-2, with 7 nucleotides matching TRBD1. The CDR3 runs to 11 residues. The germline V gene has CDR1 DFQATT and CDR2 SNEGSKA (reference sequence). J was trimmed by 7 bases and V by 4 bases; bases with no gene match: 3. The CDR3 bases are TGCAGTGCTAATGACAGGGCTGGCTACACCTTC. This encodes CSANDRAGYTF.

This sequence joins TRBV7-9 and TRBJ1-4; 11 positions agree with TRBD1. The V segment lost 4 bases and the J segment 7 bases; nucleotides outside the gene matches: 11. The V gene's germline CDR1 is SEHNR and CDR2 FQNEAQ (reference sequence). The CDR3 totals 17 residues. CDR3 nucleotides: TGTGCCAGCAGCTCAGGACAGGGGGCAGTGAAGGGTGAAAAACTGTTTTTT. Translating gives CASSSGQGAVKGEKLFF.

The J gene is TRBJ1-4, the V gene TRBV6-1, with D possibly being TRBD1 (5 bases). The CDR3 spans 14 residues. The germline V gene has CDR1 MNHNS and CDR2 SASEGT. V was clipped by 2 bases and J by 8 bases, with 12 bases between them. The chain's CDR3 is CASSENLGGEKLFF. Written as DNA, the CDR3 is TGTGCCAGCAGTGAAAATCTGGGGGGGGAAAAACTGTTTTTT.

CDR3 DNA: TGTGCCAGTAGGAAATCCGGGACTAGCGGGGGGGCCCTCGGCGGGGAGCTGTTTTTT. Translated: CASRKSGTSGGALGGELFF. This chain links TRBV19 with TRBJ2-2, with 16 bases identical to TRBD2. Per germline, CDR1 LNHDA and CDR2 SQIVND (reference sequence). The CDR3 has 19 amino acids. V was clipped by 6 bases and J by 7 bases; unmatched bases: 14. The complete variable domain, with remaining parts taken from reference TRBV19 and TRBJ2-2, reads DGGITQSPKYLFRKEGQNVTLSCEQNLNHDAMYWYRQDPGQGLRLIYYSQIVNDFQKGDIAEGYSVSREKKESFPLTVTSAQKNPTAFYLCASRKSGTSGGALGGELFFGEGSRLTVL.

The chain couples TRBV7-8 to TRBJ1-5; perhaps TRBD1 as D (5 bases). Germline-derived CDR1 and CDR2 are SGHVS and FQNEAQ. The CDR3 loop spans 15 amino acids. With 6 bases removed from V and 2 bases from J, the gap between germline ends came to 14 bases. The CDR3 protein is CASSLKGLGNQPQHF. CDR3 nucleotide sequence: TGTGCCAGCAGTTTGAAGGGGCTAGGCAATCAGCCCCAGCATTTT.

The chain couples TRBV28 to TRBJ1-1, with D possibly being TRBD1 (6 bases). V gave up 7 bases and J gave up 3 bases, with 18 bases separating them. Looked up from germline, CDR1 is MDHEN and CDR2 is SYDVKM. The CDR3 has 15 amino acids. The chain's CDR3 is CASTRSTRGHTEAFF. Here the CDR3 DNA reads TGTGCCAGCACCCGAAGCACCCGGGGGCACACTGAAGCTTTCTTT.

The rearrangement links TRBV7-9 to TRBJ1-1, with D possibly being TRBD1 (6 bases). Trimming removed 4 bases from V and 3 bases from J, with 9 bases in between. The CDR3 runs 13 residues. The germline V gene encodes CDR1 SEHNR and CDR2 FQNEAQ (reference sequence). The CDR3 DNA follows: TGTGCCAGCAGCTCCTCAGGGGACACTGAAGCTTTCTTT. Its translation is CASSSSGDTEAFF.

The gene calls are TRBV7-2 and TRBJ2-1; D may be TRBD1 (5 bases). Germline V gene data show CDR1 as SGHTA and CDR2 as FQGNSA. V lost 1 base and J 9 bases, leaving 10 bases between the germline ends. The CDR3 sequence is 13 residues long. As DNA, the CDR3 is TGTGCCAGCAGCTTAGATTCAGGGCGTGAGCAGTTCTTC. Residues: CASSLDSGREQFF. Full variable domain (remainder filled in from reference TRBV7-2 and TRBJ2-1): GAGVSQSPSNKVTEKGKDVELRCDPISGHTALYWYRQSLGQGLEFLIYFQGNSAPDKSGLPSDRFSAERTGGSVSTLTIQRTQQEDSAVYLCASSLDSGREQFFGPGTRLTVL.

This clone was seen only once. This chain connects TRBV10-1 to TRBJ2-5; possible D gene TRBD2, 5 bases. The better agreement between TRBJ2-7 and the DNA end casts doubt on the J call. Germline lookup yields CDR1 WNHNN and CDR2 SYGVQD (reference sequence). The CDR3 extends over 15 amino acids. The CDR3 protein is CASSEASGQAYEQYF. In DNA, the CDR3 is TGCGCCAGCAGTGAAGCGAGCGGCCAGGCCTACGAGCAGTACTTC.

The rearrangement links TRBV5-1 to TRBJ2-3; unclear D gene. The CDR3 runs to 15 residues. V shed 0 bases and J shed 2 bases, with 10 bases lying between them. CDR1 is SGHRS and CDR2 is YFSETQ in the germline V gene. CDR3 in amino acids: CASSLAAGYTDTQYF. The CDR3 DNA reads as TGCGCCAGCAGCTTGGCAGCAGGATACACAGATACGCAGTATTTT. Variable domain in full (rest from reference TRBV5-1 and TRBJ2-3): KAGVTQTPRYLIKTRGQQVTLSCSPISGHRSVSWYQQTPGQGLQFLFEYFSETQRNKGNFPGRFSGRQFSNSRSEMNVSTLELGDSALYLCASSLAAGYTDTQYFGPGTRLTVL.

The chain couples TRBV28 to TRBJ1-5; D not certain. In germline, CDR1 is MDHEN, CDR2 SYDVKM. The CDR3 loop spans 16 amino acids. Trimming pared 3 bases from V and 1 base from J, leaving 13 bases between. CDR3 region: CASSFATEGSNQPQHF. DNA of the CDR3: TGTGCCAGCAGTTTCGCGACGGAGGGCAGCAATCAGCCCCAGCATTTT.

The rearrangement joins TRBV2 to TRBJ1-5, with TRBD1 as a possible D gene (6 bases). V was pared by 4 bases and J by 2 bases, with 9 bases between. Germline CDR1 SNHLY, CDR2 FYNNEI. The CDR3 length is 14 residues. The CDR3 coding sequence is TGTGCCAGCAGTGGGGGGGCTGGCAATCAGCCCCAGCATTTT. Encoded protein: CASSGGAGNQPQHF.